One sample yielded the 28 T cell receptor beta chains listed below, sequenced in a study of T cell repertoires in cytomegalovirus infection. One entry per CDR3 protein, called by TCRdb with MiXCR from the reads. Among some 350,000 distinct CDR3 sequences, 29% were seen once, and the ten largest hold 15% to 25%. Their cognate antigens are unknown. The specimen comprised cultured PBMCs, sampled from culture after CMV antigen stimulation. These receptors came from a human donor in good health (CMV status not recorded). Some clones in this sample may be carry-over from other donors' samples.

The chain joins TRBV7-9 to TRBJ1-1; a weak D match, TRBD1 (5 bases). Trimming shortened V by 3 bases and J by 4 bases, and 15 bases separated the two germline ends. Germline V gene data show CDR1 as SEHNR and CDR2 as FQNEAQ (reference sequence). This CDR3 has 15 residues. The CDR3 DNA follows: TGTGCCAGCAGCTTGGGGGGGGAGACAATCACTGAAGCTTTCTTT. It specifies CASSLGGETITEAFF.

This clonotype was found many times. The rearrangement links TRBV7-9 to TRBJ2-7; 9 nucleotides line up with TRBD1. This CDR3 has 15 amino acids. V trimming: 0 bases; J trimming: 4 bases; junction bases outside the gene matches: 4. Germline CDR1 is SEHNR and CDR2 is FQNEAQ (reference sequence). The CDR3 DNA reads as TGTGCCAGCAGCTTAGCGGACAGGGGACCGTACGAGCAGTACTTC. Translating it yields CASSLADRGPYEQYF.

This chain links TRBV18 with TRBJ1-1, with D tentatively TRBD1 (6 bases). The CDR3 totals 13 residues. Germline assignment: CDR1 KGHSH and CDR2 LQKENI. Trimming stripped 3 bases from V and 3 bases from J, with 8 bases between. This CDR3 reads CASSPGTYTEAFF. The DNA for the CDR3 is TGTGCCAGCTCACCCGGGACATACACTGAAGCTTTCTTT. Full variable domain (rest looked up from reference TRBV18 and TRBJ1-1): NAGVMQNPRHLVRRRGQEARLRCSPMKGHSHVYWYRQLPEEGLKFMVYLQKENIIDESGMPKERFSAEFPKEGPSILRIQQVVRGDSAAYFCASSPGTYTEAFFGQGTRLTVV.

Ten or more counts support this clonotype. The chain links TRBV12-3 or TRBV12-4 to TRBJ1-1; 10 nucleotides line up with TRBD1. CDR3 size: 14 residues. V lost 6 bases and J lost 5; bases outside the gene matches: 6. This CDR3 reads CASSPTGGWTEAFF. The DNA of the CDR3 is TGTGCCAGCAGCCCGACAGGGGGCTGGACTGAAGCTTTCTTT.

The chain has TRBV27 and TRBJ2-3; the D gene is possibly TRBD1 (6 bases). CDR1 and CDR2 from the germline V gene are MNHEY and SMNVEV (reference sequence). The CDR3 sequence is 15 residues long. The ends were cut back, 2 bases at V and 3 bases at J, with 12 bases in the middle. CDR3 in amino acids: CASSLIRGRTDTQYF. The CDR3 nucleotides read TGTGCCAGCAGTTTAATCAGGGGACGGACAGATACGCAGTATTTT.

The sample holds a few counts of this clonotype. This sequence joins TRBV24-1 and TRBJ2-7; TRBD1 aligns across 8 bases. Per the germline V gene, CDR1 is KGHDR and CDR2 is SFDVKD. Trimming removed 1 base from V and 1 base from J; junction bases left unmatched: 5. The CDR3 covers 16 residues. The CDR3 nucleotides are TGTGCCACCAGTGATTTCGGTCGGACAGGGTCCTACGAGCAGTACTTC. It yields the protein CATSDFGRTGSYEQYF.

This chain connects TRBV20-1 to TRBJ2-5; D is uncertain. There are 13 residues in the CDR3. V dropped 0 bases and J dropped 0 bases, with 5 bases sitting between them. Germline assignment: CDR1 DFQATT and CDR2 SNEGSKA (reference sequence). The CDR3 DNA follows: TGCAGTGCTAGAGAGGGCAACCAAGAGACCCAGTACTTC. It codes for CSAREGNQETQYF.

The V and J genes are TRBV12-3 or TRBV12-4 and TRBJ2-4, with a possible D match to TRBD2 (5 bases). The CDR3 consists of 14 residues. With 1 base removed from V and 6 bases from J, the gap between germline ends came to 10 bases. CDR3 DNA sequence: TGTGCCAGCAGTTTAGAAGTGGGAGTAAACATTCAGTACTTC. As protein: CASSLEVGVNIQYF.

The chain recombines TRBV27 with TRBJ1-4; 9 nucleotides match TRBD1. There are 14 residues in the CDR3. From germline, CDR1 is MNHEY and CDR2 SMNVEV (reference sequence). V was clipped by 9 bases and J by 7 bases; unmatched bases: 9. In DNA form, the CDR3 reads TGTGCCAGTACCTCACAGGGGGCCGGTGAAAAACTGTTTTTT. Its translation is CASTSQGAGEKLFF.

This clonotype came up a few times. V and J are TRBV24-1 and TRBJ2-1, with 10 nucleotides matching TRBD2. V was pared by 2 bases and J by 8 bases, with 8 bases of the junction left unmatched. The germline gives CDR1 KGHDR, CDR2 SFDVKD. The CDR3 has 16 residues. The CDR3 DNA is TGTGCCACCAGTGATTCTAGCGGGAGATTTTATGATGAGCAGTTCTTC. It encodes CATSDSSGRFYDEQFF.

In its sample, this clonotype was seen a few times. The chain carries TRBV7-3 and TRBJ1-2; D remains ambiguous. This CDR3 is 15 amino acids long. Germline V gives CDR1 SGHTA, CDR2 FQGTGA. V lost 2 bases and J lost 0, with 10 bases in between. Written as DNA, the CDR3 is TGTGCCAGCAGCTTACAGTCAGGAGCTAACTATGGCTACACCTTC. This encodes CASSLQSGANYGYTF.

In its sample, this clonotype was seen many times. V and J are TRBV9 and TRBJ2-1; no clear D gene. The CDR3 spans 14 residues. The V gene lost 4 bases and the J gene lost 6 bases, with 14 bases spanning the gap. CDR1 and CDR2 (germline): SGDLS, YYNGEE. CDR3 in DNA: TGTGCCAGCAGCCCATTTGGGTCGGGCAATGAGCAGTTCTTC. Translated, it gives CASSPFGSGNEQFF.

The table lists this clonotype with many counts. The J gene is TRBJ2-1, the V gene TRBV4-1, with 10 bases aligning to TRBD1. The CDR3 loop spans 19 amino acids. Per germline, CDR1 MGHRA and CDR2 YSYEKL. Trimming took 6 bases from V and 0 from J; bases not matched to a gene: 14. The CDR3 spells CASSRQGANTPSSYNEQFF. Written as DNA, the CDR3 is TGCGCCAGCAGTCGACAGGGGGCAAATACACCGAGCTCCTACAATGAGCAGTTCTTC.

The chain recombines TRBV7-2 with TRBJ2-1; TRBD2 matches at 12 bases. The CDR3 loop spans 19 amino acids. Germline V lookup: CDR1 SGHTA, CDR2 FQGNSA. With V trimmed by 5 bases and J by 0 bases, 11 bases remained unmatched. CDR3 nucleotides: TGTGCCAGCAGCCTCGGGATTCTAGCGGGAGGGAGCTCCTACAATGAGCAGTTCTTC. Its translation is CASSLGILAGGSSYNEQFF.

This clonotype turned up a few times. This sequence joins TRBV7-3 and TRBJ2-5; D is unresolved. The germline V and J ends were trimmed by 2 bases and 5 bases, with 12 bases remaining between them. Germline values: CDR1 SGHTA, CDR2 FQGTGA. This CDR3 contains 14 residues. This CDR3 reads CASSLLPGAETQYF. The CDR3 DNA is TGTGCCAGCAGCTTACTTCCAGGTGCGGAGACCCAGTACTTC.

This clonotype turned up a few times. The chain couples TRBV2 to TRBJ2-5; 9 bases are shared with TRBD2. CDR1 and CDR2 from the germline V gene are SNHLY and FYNNEI. V gave up 6 bases and J gave up 5 bases; unmatched junction bases: 13. This CDR3 region has 16 residues. The CDR3 nucleotides are TGTGCCAGCAGGGTTAGGCGGGGGGGCGTCCCGGAGACCCAGTACTTC. Amino acid sequence: CASRVRRGGVPETQYF.

The chain combines TRBV6-8 with TRBJ1-3; no clear D. The CDR3 is 17 amino acids. CDR1 is MNHGY, CDR2 SAAAGT, per germline. Trimming removed 0 bases from V and 0 bases from J, with 12 bases in between. The CDR3 sequence is CASSYSKGSRSGNTIYF. The DNA for the CDR3 is TGTGCCAGCAGTTACTCGAAGGGCAGCCGCTCTGGAAACACCATATATTTT.

The rearrangement links TRBV18 to TRBJ1-4; D ambiguous. The CDR3 runs 14 residues. The V end lost 3 bases, the J end lost 8 bases, and 13 bases lay between the germline ends. Germline loops: CDR1 KGHSH, CDR2 LQKENI. CDR3 coding DNA: TGTGCCAGCTCACCGGGTGTGAAGGAGGAAAAACTGTTTTTT. It codes for CASSPGVKEEKLFF.

This chain joins TRBV6-2 or TRBV6-3 and TRBJ1-5; 7 bases line up with TRBD1. Germline lookup yields CDR1 MNHEY and CDR2 SVGEGT. The CDR3 runs to 15 residues. Trimming removed 2 bases from V and 4 bases from J; junction bases left unmatched: 5. Written as DNA, the CDR3 is TGTGCCAGCAGTTACGCAGGGGGTAGGAATCAGCCCCAGCATTTT. It codes for CASSYAGGRNQPQHF.

The genes are TRBV7-9 and TRBJ2-3; the D is unclear. V lost 1 base and J 10 bases, leaving 12 bases between the germline ends. The CDR3 consists of 13 residues. Per the germline V gene, CDR1 is SEHNR and CDR2 is FQNEAQ (reference sequence). CDR3 protein: CASSLVYPVPQYF. The CDR3 region has the DNA TGTGCCAGCAGCTTAGTTTACCCCGTTCCGCAGTATTTT.

This clonotype was seen a few times. V gene TRBV20-1 combines with J gene TRBJ2-3; possibly TRBD1 or TRBD2 for D (5 bases each). Germline V CDR1 and CDR2: DFQATT, SNEGSKA (reference sequence). This CDR3 is 14 amino acids long. Trimming shortened V by 4 bases and J by 6 bases, and 17 bases separated the two germline ends. The CDR3 nucleotides are TGCAGTGCTACCCCTTCCGGGACCCTCGATACGCAGTATTTT. The encoded protein is CSATPSGTLDTQYF.

This clonotype was seen a few times. The V and J genes are TRBV2 and TRBJ2-1, with TRBD2 identical over 11 bases. Germline CDR1 reads SNHLY; CDR2 reads FYNNEI. V was clipped by 0 bases and J by 4 bases; unmatched bases: 2. The CDR3 covers 16 residues. CDR3 nucleotides: TGTGCCAGCAGTGAAGCGCGACTAGCGGGGTACAATGAGCAGTTCTTC. It translates to CASSEARLAGYNEQFF.

The chain is built from TRBV5-4 and TRBJ1-2; D is unresolved. Germline CDR1 reads SGHNT; CDR2 reads YYREEE (reference sequence). V was trimmed by 2 bases and J by 3 bases, leaving 14 bases between them. The CDR3 has 15 amino acids. The CDR3: CASSLWTAPDYGYTF. In nucleotides, the CDR3 is TGTGCCAGCAGCTTATGGACGGCGCCGGACTATGGCTACACCTTC. Full variable domain (outside the CDR3, taken from reference TRBV5-4 and TRBJ1-2): ETGVTQSPTHLIKTRGQQVTLRCSSQSGHNTVSWYQQALGQGPQFIFQYYREEENGRGNFPPRFSGLQFPNYSSELNVNALELDDSALYLCASSLWTAPDYGYTFGSGTRLTVV.

This clonotype was seen a handful of times. The rearrangement uses TRBV7-2 and TRBJ2-7; TRBD2 agrees at 9 bases. CDR1 is SGHTA, CDR2 FQGNSA, per germline. The CDR3 sequence is 15 residues long. V was pared by 5 bases and J by 3 bases, with 8 bases of the junction left unmatched. For the CDR3, the DNA is TGTGCCAGCAGCCGCGCGGGGGGGAGTAACTACGAGCAGTACTTC. Its protein product is CASSRAGGSNYEQYF.

The V call is TRBV20-1, the J call TRBJ2-7; D is possibly TRBD2 (6 bases). The CDR3 is made up of 16 amino acids. The germline V gene encodes CDR1 DFQATT and CDR2 SNEGSKA (reference sequence). Trimming removed 2 bases from V and 0 bases from J, with 17 bases in between. The CDR3 DNA reads TGCAGTGCTAGACCCCCTCTTAGCGGTCGCTCCTACGAGCAGTACTTC. Translation: CSARPPLSGRSYEQYF.

This clonotype appeared a few times. The J gene is TRBJ1-2, the V gene TRBV28; the D is unclear. Germline V CDR1 and CDR2: MDHEN, SYDVKM. The CDR3 covers 10 residues. V was pared by 6 bases and J by 5 bases, with 4 bases between. The CDR3 protein is CASRSYGYTF. The CDR3 nucleotides read TGTGCCAGCAGGTCATATGGCTACACCTTC.

V is TRBV5-1 and J is TRBJ1-1; D perhaps matches TRBD1 (5 bases). This CDR3 contains 16 residues. Germline V lookup: CDR1 SGHRS, CDR2 YFSETQ. V was trimmed by 0 bases and J by 0 bases, leaving 12 bases between them. The CDR3 loop reads CASSLVLQGMNTEAFF. In DNA, the CDR3 is TGCGCCAGCAGCTTGGTGTTGCAGGGAATGAACACTGAAGCTTTCTTT.

The chain recombines TRBV19 with TRBJ2-1; 8 bases line up with TRBD2. CDR3 length equals 16 residues. V shed 5 bases, J shed 4 bases, and the junction held 10 bases outside the gene matches. In germline, CDR1 is LNHDA, CDR2 SQIVND (reference sequence). The CDR3 nucleotides are TGTGCCAGTAGTCCAACGGGAGGGGAATCTTACAATGAGCAGTTCTTC. This codes for CASSPTGGESYNEQFF.